This TCR beta chain was profiled in a study of cytomegalovirus exposure and HLA in healthy donors. Vbeta (60) and Jbeta (13) primers were used in the PCR. Produced via immunoSEQ multiplex PCR; TCRdb's table is partial and in-frame only. The sample consists of 95,000 to 150,000 clones, around 66% of them appearing once. Study conclusions and caveats: Earlier results showed most TCR beta V segments being productive about 87% or about 30% of the time. Sequencing likely generated an artifact that appeared as a cluster of highly shared sequence variants.

In this sample, this clone turned up once. The antigen remains undetermined. CDR1 LGHNA and CDR2 YNFKEQ come from the germline V gene. J was trimmed by 5 bases and V by 4 bases; bases with no gene match: 14. The CDR3 consists of 17 residues. The chain combines TRBV4-2 with TRBJ2-3; TRBD2 agrees at 8 bases. This TCR came from a woman aged 40 to 49 in good health and CMV-seropositive. Sequenced input: PBMCs. The CDR3 DNA follows: TGTGCCAGCAGCCCCCTAGGACGGGGGGGCGGTGGAGATACGCAGTATTTT. Protein: CASSPLGRGGGGDTQYF.